The 32 T cell receptor beta chains presented below share a single source sample, sequenced in a study of Ad26.COV2.S vaccination and SARS-CoV-2 variants. TCRdb's copy holds only in-frame clones and misses some; the assay was immunoSEQ multiplex PCR. The sample contains nearly 95,000 clones, approximately 81% of which appear only once. The specimen comprised peripheral blood, sampled after recovery from COVID-19. The receptors originated from a human donor who had recovered from COVID-19.

The chain has TRBV5-1 and TRBJ2-1, with D tentatively TRBD1 or TRBD2 (5 bases each). Germline CDR1 reads SGHRS; CDR2 reads YFSETQ. Trimming removed 3 bases at V and 5 bases at J, with 12 bases between. CDR3 size: 14 residues. The CDR3 region has the DNA TGCGCCAGCAGCTCCGGGGCACAGAACAATGAGCAGTTCTTC. This encodes CASSSGAQNNEQFF.

The chain has TRBV7-9 and TRBJ2-5, with 11 positions matching TRBD2. Trimming at V came to 5 bases and at J to 5 bases, leaving 10 bases not matched to a gene. The CDR3 loop spans 16 amino acids. Germline V gene sequence: CDR1 SEHNR, CDR2 FQNEAQ (reference sequence). The CDR3, as DNA: TGTGCCAGCAGCCCTCCCGAACTAGCGGGAGTGGAGACCCAGTACTTC. This translates into CASSPPELAGVETQYF.

This chain connects TRBV7-2 to TRBJ1-3; D is possibly TRBD1 (6 bases). Germline-derived CDR1 and CDR2 are SGHTA and FQGNSA. The CDR3 has 16 amino acids. Trimming stripped 1 base from V and 0 bases from J, with 10 bases between. The CDR3 region has the DNA TGTGCCAGCAGCTTAGGTACAGGGAACTCTGGAAACACCATATATTTT. Translation gives CASSLGTGNSGNTIYF.

This clone came up many times. The chain is built from TRBV19 and TRBJ1-5; 8 bases are a match to TRBD1. The CDR3 extends over 16 amino acids. Germline V gene data show CDR1 as LNHDA and CDR2 as SQIVND (reference sequence). With 7 bases clipped from V and 4 bases from J, the junction kept 12 bases outside the gene matches. In nucleotides, the CDR3 is TGTGCCAGTACCAAAAAAGGGACAGGAAATAATCAGCCCCAGCATTTT. Its translation: CASTKKGTGNNQPQHF.

This chain connects TRBV5-1 to TRBJ1-1, with TRBD1 as a possible D gene (6 bases). Trimming stripped 7 bases from V and 0 bases from J, with 13 bases between. The CDR3 totals 14 residues. Germline CDR1 SGHRS, CDR2 YFSETQ. The chain's CDR3 is CASGTGTMNTEAFF. Written as DNA, the CDR3 is TGCGCCAGCGGAACCGGGACAATGAACACTGAAGCTTTCTTT.

The chain recombines TRBV27 with TRBJ2-3, with D possibly TRBD2 on 6 matching bases. This CDR3 is 14 amino acids long. V dropped 0 bases and J dropped 3 bases, with 7 bases sitting between them. Per the germline V gene, CDR1 is MNHEY and CDR2 is SMNVEV (reference sequence). CDR3 region: CASSLSGTTDTQYF. As DNA, the CDR3 is TGTGCCAGCAGTTTATCAGGGACTACAGATACGCAGTATTTT.

The rearrangement links TRBV5-1 to TRBJ2-7; the match to TRBD1 covers 10 bases. Germline trimming cut 4 bases from V and 0 bases from J; bases unmatched to any gene: 4. The CDR3 runs to 15 residues. Germline-derived CDR1 and CDR2 are SGHRS and YFSETQ. CDR3 amino acids: CASSRRDRGSYEQYF. CDR3 DNA: TGCGCCAGCAGCCGGCGGGACAGGGGCTCCTACGAGCAGTACTTC.

The chain joins TRBV7-9 to TRBJ1-5; D ambiguous. Trimming left V 1 base short and J 2 bases short, with 15 bases between. Germline V lookup: CDR1 SEHNR, CDR2 FQNEAQ (reference sequence). The CDR3 has 17 amino acids. The CDR3 here is CASSLVGLGPGNQPQHF. In DNA form, the CDR3 reads TGTGCCAGCAGCTTAGTAGGTTTGGGTCCAGGCAATCAGCCCCAGCATTTT.

The V call is TRBV11-2, the J call TRBJ2-4; TRBD1 matches at 9 bases. The CDR3 is 18 amino acids. From germline, CDR1 is SGHAT and CDR2 FQNNGV. Trimming removed 2 bases from V and 2 bases from J; junction bases left unmatched: 10. The CDR3 here is CASSLYLLGQGSKNIQYF. In DNA form, the CDR3 reads TGTGCCAGCAGCTTATACCTTTTGGGACAGGGATCCAAAAACATTCAGTACTTC.

The rearrangement joins TRBV6-4 to TRBJ2-1, with D perhaps TRBD2 (5 bases). Germline-derived CDR1 and CDR2 are MRHNA and SNTAGT. This CDR3 has 15 amino acids. V dropped 0 bases and J dropped 2 bases, with 8 bases sitting between them. The CDR3 DNA reads as TGTGCCAGCAGTGACTCGGCGGGTACCTACAATGAGCAGTTCTTC. Protein sequence: CASSDSAGTYNEQFF.

The rearrangement uses TRBV6-2 or TRBV6-3 and TRBJ2-3, with D hard to call. V lost 2 bases to trimming and J lost 1 base, with 7 bases between them. The CDR3 sequence is 14 residues long. In germline, CDR1 is MNHEY, CDR2 SVGEGT. The CDR3 coding sequence is TGTGCCAGCAGTTACGGAGAGGGCACAGATACGCAGTATTTT. Its translation: CASSYGEGTDTQYF.

J is TRBJ2-5 and V is TRBV7-7; 10 bases match TRBD2. Germline CDR1 reads SSHAT; CDR2 reads FNYEAQ (reference sequence). The CDR3 totals 16 residues. J gave up 3 bases and V 6 bases, and 10 bases lay outside the gene matches. The DNA of the CDR3 is TGTGCCAGCAGTCCCGGACTAGCGGTTACCGAAGAGACCCAGTACTTC. It encodes CASSPGLAVTEETQYF.

The chain is built from TRBV6-5 and TRBJ1-4; 9 bases are shared with TRBD1. J gave up 5 bases and V 6 bases, and 4 bases lay outside the gene matches. CDR3 length: 14 amino acids. Germline V gives CDR1 MNHEY, CDR2 SVGAGI. The DNA of the CDR3 is TGTGCCAGCAGGGGACAGGGTGGGAATGAAAAACTGTTTTTT. Residues: CASRGQGGNEKLFF.

The CDR3 nucleotides read TGTGCCAGCAGCCCCCGGACAGGGACATTGAACACTGAAGCTTTCTTT. Amino acids: CASSPRTGTLNTEAFF. The chain uses TRBV6-2 or TRBV6-3 and TRBJ1-1; the match to TRBD1 covers 8 bases. Germline V gene sequence: CDR1 MNHEY, CDR2 SVGEGT. CDR3 length: 16 amino acids. Losses at the gene ends were 6 bases for V and 0 bases for J; bases not matched to a gene: 9.

This clone occurred a few times. The V gene is TRBV3-1 (or the pseudogene TRBV3-2), the J gene TRBJ2-1; TRBD2 might be the D (7 bases). CDR1 and CDR2 from the germline V gene are LGHDT and YNNKEL (reference sequence). V was shortened by 7 bases and J by 4 bases, with 20 bases between the two germline ends. CDR3 length: 16 amino acids. Here the CDR3 reads CASTGGRERGYNEQFF. The CDR3, as DNA: TGTGCCAGCACCGGCGGGCGGGAGAGGGGGTACAATGAGCAGTTCTTC.

This chain joins TRBV9 and TRBJ1-3, with D maybe TRBD1 (5 bases). This CDR3 has 17 residues. Germline V gene sequence: CDR1 SGDLS, CDR2 YYNGEE. Trimming shortened V by 3 bases and J by 4 bases, and 20 bases separated the two germline ends. CDR3 coding DNA: TGTGCCAGCAGCGAAGAACCGGGACGCTTAGGAGGAAACACCATATATTTT. Its protein is CASSEEPGRLGGNTIYF.

This rearrangement joins TRBV5-1 to TRBJ1-1, with TRBD1 as a possible D gene (5 bases). Germline V CDR1 and CDR2: SGHRS, YFSETQ. The CDR3 is 13 amino acids. The germline V and J ends were trimmed by 0 bases and 6 bases, with 9 bases remaining between them. The CDR3 is CASSLAGGAEAFF. The CDR3 region has the DNA TGCGCCAGCAGCTTGGCCGGGGGGGCTGAAGCTTTCTTT. The full variable domain, in which reference TRBV5-1 and TRBJ1-1 provide the parts outside the CDR3, is KAGVTQTPRYLIKTRGQQVTLSCSPISGHRSVSWYQQTPGQGLQFLFEYFSETQRNKGNFPGRFSGRQFSNSRSEMNVSTLELGDSALYLCASSLAGGAEAFFGQGTRLTVV.

This clone was observed a single time. The chain has TRBV10-2 and TRBJ2-7; D call uncertain. The germline V and J ends were trimmed by 7 bases and 0 bases, with 4 bases remaining between them. Germline CDR1 is WSHSY and CDR2 is SAAADI. The CDR3 is 11 amino acids. The CDR3 DNA is TGCGCCAGCACCAGCTCCTACGAGCAGTACTTC. Translation: CASTSSYEQYF.

Only one count was recorded for this clone. This chain connects TRBV28 to TRBJ2-1, with D unresolved. The CDR3 runs 13 residues. Trimming stripped 2 bases from V and 7 bases from J, with 9 bases between. Germline CDR1 and CDR2: MDHEN and SYDVKM. The CDR3 region has the DNA TGTGCCAGCAGTTTAGGGCCAGATAATGAGCAGTTCTTC. Encoded protein: CASSLGPDNEQFF.

This clone was seen only once. This chain connects TRBV27 to TRBJ2-3; D uncertain. The CDR3 covers 17 residues. The V end was cut by 5 bases, the J end by 6 bases, with 24 bases between. Germline CDR1 reads MNHEY; CDR2 reads SMNVEV (reference sequence). The CDR3 sequence: CASSLFRPILLVDTQYF. The CDR3 DNA reads as TGTGCCAGCAGTCTATTCAGGCCTATCCTTTTGGTTGATACGCAGTATTTT.

This clone was seen a handful of times. The chain recombines TRBV7-6 with TRBJ2-7; 8 nucleotides line up with TRBD2. Germline V gene lookup returns CDR1 SGHVS and CDR2 FNYEAQ. Trimming at V came to 0 bases and at J to 7 bases, leaving 8 bases not matched to a gene. The CDR3 runs 15 residues. CDR3 sequence reads: CASSLAIAGFGEQYF. The CDR3 DNA is TGTGCCAGCAGCTTAGCGATAGCGGGATTTGGGGAGCAGTACTTC.

This clone was seen a few times. The chain links TRBV7-2 to TRBJ1-5; no clear D. Germline V lookup: CDR1 SGHTA, CDR2 FQGNSA. The CDR3 is made up of 15 amino acids. Trimming pared 1 base from V and 1 base from J, leaving 8 bases between. The CDR3 sequence is CASSLGSASNQPQHF. The CDR3 DNA is TGTGCCAGCAGCTTAGGTTCAGCCAGCAATCAGCCCCAGCATTTT.

By share, this clone ranks as medium-sized. J is TRBJ2-5 and V is TRBV18; no reliable D call. V was shortened by 0 bases and J by 4 bases, with 12 bases between the two germline ends. The CDR3 is 15 residues long. Germline V lookup: CDR1 KGHSH, CDR2 LQKENI. The CDR3 protein is CASSPPARTLETQYF. The CDR3 DNA reads TGTGCCAGCTCACCACCGGCCAGAACCTTAGAGACCCAGTACTTC.

The chain carries TRBV2 and TRBJ2-1; D might be TRBD2 (6 bases). V lost 4 bases, J lost 5 bases, and 15 bases lay in between. Germline lookup yields CDR1 SNHLY and CDR2 FYNNEI. This CDR3 is 15 amino acids long. CDR3 sequence (DNA): TGTGCCAGCAGTGCATGGGGGGTCAATAACAATGAGCAGTTCTTC. Encoded protein: CASSAWGVNNNEQFF. The full variable domain, completed using reference TRBV2 and TRBJ2-1, is EPEVTQTPSHQVTQMGQEVILRCVPISNHLYFYWYRQILGQKVEFLVSFYNNEISEKSEIFDDQFSVERPDGSNFTLKIRSTKLEDSAMYFCASSAWGVNNNEQFFGPGTRLTVL.

The chain carries TRBV13 and TRBJ1-1; D gene ambiguous. CDR3 length: 13 residues. Trimming cost V 5 bases and J 1 base, with 8 bases left between them. CDR1 PRHDT and CDR2 FYEKMQ come from the germline V gene (reference sequence). CDR3 sequence: CASSPTQNTEAFF. The CDR3 DNA reads TGTGCCAGCAGCCCAACACAGAACACTGAAGCTTTCTTT.

The chain carries TRBV6-4 and TRBJ2-3; TRBD2 matches 7 bases. The CDR3 consists of 15 residues. Trimming took 0 bases from V and 4 from J; bases not matched to a gene: 4. Germline CDR1 and CDR2: MRHNA and SNTAGT. The CDR3 sequence is CASSDSGGGPDTQYF. CDR3 in DNA: TGTGCCAGCAGTGACTCGGGGGGAGGGCCAGATACGCAGTATTTT.

This clone counts as large (0.1 to 1%). This chain joins TRBV28 and TRBJ2-3; possibly TRBD1 for D (5 bases). The CDR3 sequence is 16 residues long. Germline loops: CDR1 MDHEN, CDR2 SYDVKM. The germline V and J ends were trimmed by 2 bases and 5 bases, with 17 bases remaining between them. For the CDR3, the DNA is TGTGCCAGCAGTTTAGAGCTCAGGGTTATGGGAGATACGCAGTATTTT. This codes for CASSLELRVMGDTQYF.

This sequence joins TRBV12-3 or TRBV12-4 and TRBJ1-2; D not resolved. With 6 bases removed from V and 5 bases from J, the gap between germline ends came to 10 bases. This CDR3 comprises 12 residues. The CDR3 DNA follows: TGTGCCAGCAGGGACCTAAGTTATGGCTACACCTTC. It is translated as CASRDLSYGYTF.

The chain couples TRBV7-9 to TRBJ2-1; 11 nucleotides match TRBD2. From germline, CDR1 is SEHNR and CDR2 FQNEAQ (reference sequence). The CDR3 loop spans 14 amino acids. With 8 bases clipped from V and 7 bases from J, the junction kept 7 bases outside the gene matches. The CDR3 region has the DNA TGTGCCAGCGGGACTAGCGGAGGTGTGAATGAGCAGTTCTTC. It yields the protein CASGTSGGVNEQFF.

This clone has only one observation. The V gene is TRBV19, the J gene TRBJ2-7; tentative D call: TRBD2 (7 bases). The V end lost 7 bases, the J end lost 7 bases, and 20 bases lay between the germline ends. Germline CDR1 is LNHDA and CDR2 is SQIVND (reference sequence). The CDR3 consists of 14 residues. The CDR3 sequence is CASTPDRGAREQYF. CDR3 DNA: TGTGCCAGTACACCAGATCGGGGGGCGAGGGAGCAGTACTTC.

This rearrangement joins TRBV7-9 to TRBJ1-1, with D perhaps matching TRBD1 (5 bases). V shed 8 bases and J shed 5 bases, with 12 bases lying between them. Germline V gene lookup returns CDR1 SEHNR and CDR2 FQNEAQ (reference sequence). The CDR3 extends over 12 amino acids. CDR3 amino acids: CASFREGTEAFF. The DNA of the CDR3 is TGTGCCAGCTTTAGGGAGGGGACTGAAGCTTTCTTT.

The V and J genes are TRBV2 and TRBJ2-7; 8 nucleotides agree with TRBD2. This CDR3 has 15 amino acids. Trimming removed 1 base from V and 2 bases from J; junction bases left unmatched: 4. CDR1 SNHLY and CDR2 FYNNEI come from the germline V gene. The CDR3 nucleotides are TGTGCCAGCAGTGAAGAGAGCGGGGGAACCTACGAGCAGTACTTC. It is translated as CASSEESGGTYEQYF.